This entry lists 12 T cell receptor beta chains sequenced from one sample in a study of cytomegalovirus exposure and HLA in healthy donors. The PCR employed 60 Vbeta primers together with 13 Jbeta primers. Produced via immunoSEQ multiplex PCR; TCRdb's table is partial and in-frame only. The data hold about 180,000 clones, with over 65% observed a single time. What was sequenced was PBMCs. The source is a woman aged 30 to 39 in good health and CMV-seropositive.

The gene calls are TRBV5-6 and TRBJ2-1, with D perhaps matching TRBD2 (5 bases). The ends were cut back, 1 base at V and 10 bases at J, with 15 bases in the middle. This CDR3 spans 14 amino acids. Germline V gene sequence: CDR1 SGHDT, CDR2 YYEEEE. The chain's CDR3 is CASSLSLALREQFF. CDR3 DNA sequence: TGTGCCAGCAGCTTGTCGCTAGCCCTAAGGGAGCAGTTCTTC.

The CDR3 DNA sequence: TGTGCCTGGAGACCTAGGACACTTAACAATGAGCAGTTCTTC. Residues: CAWRPRTLNNEQFF. The chain couples TRBV30 to TRBJ2-1; the D gene is possibly TRBD1 (5 bases). Trimming took 3 bases from V and 5 from J, leaving 14 bases between them. The germline CDR1 and CDR2 sequences are GTSNPN and SVGIG (reference sequence). This CDR3 is 14 amino acids long. Using reference TRBV30 and TRBJ2-1 for the parts outside the CDR3, the full variable domain is SQTIHQWPATLVQPVGSPLSLECTVEGTSNPNLYWYRQAAGRGLQLLFYSVGIGQISSEVPQNLSASRPQDRQFILSSKKLLLSDSGFYLCAWRPRTLNNEQFFGPGTRLTVL.

The genes are TRBV7-2 and TRBJ2-3; D remains ambiguous. V was pared by 4 bases and J by 9 bases, with 11 bases between. This CDR3 has 12 amino acids. Germline CDR1 and CDR2: SGHTA and FQGNSA. DNA of the CDR3: TGTGCCAGCAGCTCTGACTCCCGGACGCAGTATTTT. It specifies CASSSDSRTQYF.

This chain links TRBV4-1 with TRBJ2-7; tentative D call: TRBD1 (6 bases). The CDR3 is 12 amino acids. The V end lost 4 bases, the J end lost 6 bases, and 10 bases lay between the germline ends. Per the germline V gene, CDR1 is MGHRA and CDR2 is YSYEKL. The CDR3 sequence: CASSPVGGEQYF. Here the CDR3 DNA reads TGCGCCAGCAGCCCCGTAGGGGGCGAGCAGTACTTC.

The CDR3 nucleotides read TGTGCCAGCAGCTTTCCGGGACAGGGTTCCTTAGAGCAGTACTTC. Protein: CASSFPGQGSLEQYF. V usage is TRBV5-5 and J usage is TRBJ2-7, with 9 bases lining up with TRBD1. Trimming at V came to 2 bases and at J to 7 bases, leaving 10 bases not matched to a gene. Germline V lookup: CDR1 SGHKS, CDR2 YYEKEE (reference sequence). This CDR3 is 15 amino acids long.

This sequence joins TRBV28 and TRBJ1-2, with 8 bases matching TRBD1. CDR3 length: 15 amino acids. Trimming cost V 1 base and J 4 bases; bases outside gene matches: 5. In germline, CDR1 is MDHEN, CDR2 SYDVKM. In DNA form, the CDR3 reads TGTGCCAGCAGTTTATCTTCAGGGGGCTTCTATGGCTACACCTTC. It specifies CASSLSSGGFYGYTF.

The CDR3 spells CASSGDRGYEQYF. CDR3 in DNA: TGCGCCAGCAGTGGGGACAGGGGATACGAGCAGTACTTC. This chain links TRBV10-1 with TRBJ2-7; 10 nucleotides line up with TRBD1. CDR1 and CDR2 (germline): WNHNN, SYGVQD (reference sequence). The CDR3 has 13 amino acids. V was clipped by 4 bases and J by 4 bases; unmatched bases: 1.

V and J are TRBV13 and TRBJ2-5; 7 bases are a match to TRBD2. J was trimmed by 1 base and V by 1 base; bases with no gene match: 6. Germline CDR1 is PRHDT and CDR2 is FYEKMQ (reference sequence). The CDR3 is made up of 16 amino acids. CDR3 loop: CASSLEGEGRQETQYF. In DNA, the CDR3 is TGTGCCAGCAGCTTAGAAGGGGAGGGCCGCCAAGAGACCCAGTACTTC.

The chain combines TRBV19 with TRBJ2-7, with TRBD1 matching 7 bases. Germline CDR1 is LNHDA and CDR2 is SQIVND (reference sequence). The junction had 7 bases not matched to a gene; V was cut back by 8 bases and J by 0 bases. The CDR3 runs to 14 residues. CDR3 sequence (DNA): TGTGCCAGTCGTGATGACAGGGCCTCCTACGAGCAGTACTTC. It encodes CASRDDRASYEQYF.

The J gene is TRBJ1-5, the V gene TRBV18; maybe TRBD1 (5 bases). Trimming removed 3 bases at V and 3 bases at J, with 9 bases between. This CDR3 has 14 amino acids. Germline values: CDR1 KGHSH, CDR2 LQKENI. CDR3 in DNA: TGTGCCAGCTCACCGTCAGGGTCCAATCAGCCCCAGCATTTT. Its translation is CASSPSGSNQPQHF.

The CDR3 spells CASSLRQGYNEQFF. In DNA form, the CDR3 reads TGTGCCAGCAGTTTAAGGCAGGGATACAATGAGCAGTTCTTC. This rearrangement joins TRBV28 to TRBJ2-1, with D possibly matching TRBD1 (5 bases). CDR1 is MDHEN and CDR2 is SYDVKM in the germline V gene. V lost 2 bases to trimming and J lost 4 bases, with 9 bases between them. This CDR3 comprises 14 residues.

The chain combines TRBV28 with TRBJ1-5; no definite D call. The germline V gene encodes CDR1 MDHEN and CDR2 SYDVKM. The V and J ends lost 3 bases and 5 bases respectively, with 11 bases between them. CDR3 size: 14 residues. The CDR3, as DNA: TGTGCCAGCAGTTTTTCCCTCCTATATCAGCCCCAGCATTTT. Translated, it gives CASSFSLLYQPQHF.